The 32 T cell receptor beta chains below were found in one sample sequenced in a study of shared clonotypes between healthy human individuals. The method was immunoSEQ multiplex PCR; TCRdb's version includes in-frame clones alone and lacks a portion of them. The sample has about 990,000 clones, approximately 78% seen once. The specimen was memory CD4+ T cells from PBMCs. The subset here: CD45RA-negative fraction. Receptors originate from a man between 18 and 35 years old in good health. Some clones in this sample may be carry-over from other donors' samples.

This sequence joins TRBV15 and TRBJ2-1; possible D gene TRBD1, 6 bases. CDR1 is LNHNV and CDR2 is YYDKDF in the germline V gene (reference sequence). This CDR3 is built from 14 residues. V lost 3 bases and J lost 6, with 12 bases in between. CDR3 amino acids: CATSRTGYGNEQFF. The CDR3 region has the DNA TGTGCCACCAGCAGGACAGGTTATGGCAATGAGCAGTTCTTC. Together with reference TRBV15 and TRBJ2-1, the CDR3 gives the full variable domain: DAMVIQNPRYQVTQFGKPVTLSCSQTLNHNVMYWYQQKSSQAPKLLFHYYDKDFNNEADTPDNFQSRRPNTSFCFLDIRSPGLGDTAMYLCATSRTGYGNEQFFGPGTRLTVL.

This clone was counted a single time. The V call is TRBV5-1, the J call TRBJ1-1; 11 bases map to TRBD1. J was trimmed by 3 bases and V by 4 bases; bases with no gene match: 8. Germline lookup yields CDR1 SGHRS and CDR2 YFSETQ. CDR3 length: 16 residues. The DNA for the CDR3 is TGCGCCAGCAGCAGCGGACAGGGGGCAAGGTACACTGAAGCTTTCTTT. Residues: CASSSGQGARYTEAFF.

This chain connects TRBV19 to TRBJ1-5; the D is unclear. The CDR3 loop spans 14 amino acids. CDR1 LNHDA and CDR2 SQIVND come from the germline V gene (reference sequence). Trimming removed 7 bases at V and 0 bases at J, with 10 bases between. Here the CDR3 reads CASIGIGSNQPQHF. The CDR3 bases are TGTGCCAGTATTGGGATCGGTAGCAATCAGCCCCAGCATTTT.

The V and J genes are TRBV14 and TRBJ1-6; 11 positions agree with TRBD1. With V trimmed by 4 bases and J by 9 bases, 5 bases remained unmatched. The CDR3 runs to 15 residues. Germline values: CDR1 SGHDN, CDR2 FVKESK. DNA of the CDR3: TGTGCCAGCAGCCGAGGACAGGGGGCCGGTTCACCCCTCCACTTT. Amino acids: CASSRGQGAGSPLHF.

As regards this clone: This same CDR3 is encoded by further DNA sequences in the sample. The rearrangement links TRBV2 to TRBJ2-5; D is ambiguous. V dropped 4 bases and J dropped 2 bases, with 8 bases sitting between them. Looked up from germline, CDR1 is SNHLY and CDR2 is FYNNEI. This CDR3 is 13 amino acids long. CDR3 sequence: CASSVVRQETQYF. The CDR3 DNA sequence: TGTGCCAGCAGTGTCGTTCGTCAAGAGACCCAGTACTTC.

The chain employs TRBV29-1 and TRBJ1-1; 10 positions agree with TRBD1. The CDR3 extends over 13 amino acids. The germline CDR1 and CDR2 sequences are SQVTM and ANQGSEA. Trimming at V came to 4 bases and at J to 5 bases, leaving 4 bases not matched to a gene. The DNA for the CDR3 is TGCAGCGTTGGACAGGGGGCGCTAACTGAAGCTTTCTTT. This encodes CSVGQGALTEAFF.

V gene TRBV6-5 combines with J gene TRBJ2-7, with 11 bases lining up with TRBD2. J lost 3 bases, V lost 4 bases, and 5 bases had no gene match. The V gene's germline CDR1 is MNHEY and CDR2 SVGAGI. CDR3 size: 15 residues. The CDR3 DNA reads as TGTGCCAGCAGTTTCCTAGCGGGAGGCCTCTACGAGCAGTACTTC. Amino acids: CASSFLAGGLYEQYF.

This chain joins TRBV5-6 and TRBJ1-1, with 9 bases fitting TRBD1. The CDR3 runs to 15 residues. V shed 5 bases and J 2 bases; nucleotides not matched to a gene: 7. Per germline, CDR1 SGHDT and CDR2 YYEEEE. The CDR3 nucleotides are TGTGCCAGCAGAATAATGACAGGGGGAAACACTGAAGCTTTCTTT. Translating gives CASRIMTGGNTEAFF.

The V and J genes are TRBV28 and TRBJ1-3; D unclear. Per the germline V gene, CDR1 is MDHEN and CDR2 is SYDVKM. CDR3 length equals 13 residues. V was cut by 6 bases and J by 9 bases, with 15 bases left in between. Here the CDR3 DNA reads TGTGCCAGCAGCTCGGGTCTTACGGGCACCATATATTTT. It codes for CASSSGLTGTIYF.

V is TRBV11-3 and J is TRBJ2-7; D is unresolved. The CDR3 runs 14 residues. Per the germline V gene, CDR1 is SGHNT and CDR2 is YENEEA. The germline V and J ends were trimmed by 5 bases and 0 bases, with 11 bases remaining between them. The CDR3 is CASSPDGSSYEQYF. The CDR3, as DNA: TGTGCCAGCAGCCCGGACGGAAGCTCCTACGAGCAGTACTTC.

The V gene is TRBV7-8, the J gene TRBJ2-7; 7 bases line up with TRBD2. V lost 5 bases and J lost 3; bases outside the gene matches: 7. In germline, CDR1 is SGHVS, CDR2 FQNEAQ. This CDR3 has 14 amino acids. As DNA, the CDR3 is TGTGCCAGCAGCCCCACCGCTAGCGGCTACGAGCAGTACTTC. Translation gives CASSPTASGYEQYF.

CDR3 DNA: TGTGCCAGCAGCCAAGGGAGTAAGGGGTACGAGCAGTACTTC. Amino acid sequence: CASSQGSKGYEQYF. This chain joins TRBV4-2 and TRBJ2-7; possibly TRBD1 for D (5 bases). CDR1 and CDR2 (germline): LGHNA, YNFKEQ. Trimming left V 1 base short and J 4 bases short, with 11 bases between. There are 14 residues in the CDR3.

This clone was recorded a few times. J is TRBJ1-3 and V is TRBV12-5; D remains unclear. Germline V CDR1 and CDR2: LGHNT, FRNRAP. The CDR3 totals 12 residues. Trimming stripped 2 bases from V and 5 bases from J, with 4 bases between. The CDR3 reads CASGLSRNTIYF. In DNA, the CDR3 is TGTGCTAGTGGTTTGAGTCGAAACACCATATATTTT.

This clone was seen only once. This chain connects TRBV29-1 to TRBJ1-2, with a possible D match to TRBD1 (5 bases). V lost 3 bases to trimming and J lost 8 bases, with 10 bases between them. This CDR3 region has 11 residues. Per germline, CDR1 SQVTM and CDR2 ANQGSEA. CDR3 amino acids: CSVEGLRGYTF. CDR3 in DNA: TGCAGCGTTGAGGGGCTCAGGGGCTACACCTTC.

The genes are TRBV5-1 and TRBJ1-1; perhaps TRBD1 as D (6 bases). Trimming removed 4 bases at V and 11 bases at J, with 21 bases between. The CDR3 is made up of 14 amino acids. Germline CDR1 is SGHRS and CDR2 is YFSETQ. As DNA, the CDR3 is TGCGCCAGCAGCCCGGACAGAAAGACACTGAAGGCTTTCTTT. Amino acids: CASSPDRKTLKAFF.

This chain uses TRBV28 with TRBJ2-1; 10 bases align to TRBD2. Germline V gene lookup returns CDR1 MDHEN and CDR2 SYDVKM. Unmatched junction bases numbered 13, after V lost 10 bases and J lost 7 bases. The CDR3 loop spans 15 amino acids. The CDR3: CAIARGSGRLNEQFF. CDR3 sequence (DNA): TGTGCCATCGCGAGAGGTAGCGGGAGGTTGAATGAGCAGTTCTTC.

The rearrangement links TRBV11-1 to TRBJ2-7; D gene uncertain. The germline V gene encodes CDR1 SGHAT and CDR2 FQDESV (reference sequence). V lost 3 bases and J 2 bases, leaving 11 bases between the germline ends. The CDR3 is made up of 14 amino acids. CDR3 coding DNA: TGTGCCAGCAGCTTGGCTAGAGGAACCTACGAGCAGTACTTC. Translated: CASSLARGTYEQYF.

The chain carries TRBV5-1 and TRBJ2-7; D possibly corresponds to TRBD1 (7 bases). Trimming took off 0 bases at V and 7 bases at J, with 17 bases between the two ends. Germline CDR1 is SGHRS and CDR2 is YFSETQ. There are 15 residues in the CDR3. CDR3 residues: CASSLAGDSVSEQYF. DNA of the CDR3: TGCGCCAGCAGCTTGGCGGGGGACAGCGTGAGTGAGCAGTACTTC.

The rearrangement links TRBV9 to TRBJ1-2; tentative D call: TRBD1 (5 bases). The CDR3 runs to 15 residues. Per germline, CDR1 SGDLS and CDR2 YYNGEE. The V gene lost 0 bases and the J gene lost 4 bases, with 13 bases spanning the gap. The CDR3 region has the DNA TGTGCCAGCAGCGTAGATTTGACAGAAACCTATGGCTACACCTTC. Protein: CASSVDLTETYGYTF.

The gene calls are TRBV7-9 and TRBJ2-7; 8 positions agree with TRBD2. There are 14 residues in the CDR3. Germline V gene lookup returns CDR1 SEHNR and CDR2 FQNEAQ (reference sequence). Trimming removed 5 bases from V and 2 bases from J; junction bases left unmatched: 5. DNA of the CDR3: TGTGCCAGCAGCCCAAGCGGGGGTACCTACGAGCAGTACTTC. The encoded protein is CASSPSGGTYEQYF.

Of note for this clone: A read error may explain this, as a much larger clone is one base away. The rearrangement uses TRBV7-2 and TRBJ2-1; a possible D gene is TRBD1 (6 bases). Germline V gene sequence: CDR1 SGHTA, CDR2 FQGNSA. The CDR3 is 14 residues long. V lost 5 bases and J 4 bases, leaving 12 bases between the germline ends. The CDR3 loop reads CASSPQGQYNEQFF. DNA of the CDR3: TGTGCCAGCAGCCCCCAAGGACAGTACAATGAGCAGTTCTTC.

About this clone: This may stem from a read error, because a much larger clone lies one nucleotide away. Likely a read error: the CDR3 ends without its conserved phenylalanine or tryptophan. Written as DNA, the CDR3 is TGTGCCAGCAGTGAATATGAGGGGGCCGGGGAGCTGTTTTCT. This encodes CASSEYEGAGELFS. V is TRBV25-1 and J is TRBJ2-2; perhaps TRBD1 as D (6 bases). The CDR3 is made up of 14 amino acids. From germline, CDR1 is MGHDK and CDR2 SYGVNS. The V and J ends lost 0 bases and 6 bases respectively, with 8 bases between them.

In this sample, this clone turned up once. The chain joins TRBV12-5 to TRBJ2-3; maybe TRBD1 (6 bases). This CDR3 region has 14 residues. CDR1 is LGHNT and CDR2 is FRNRAP in the germline V gene. V was trimmed by 7 bases and J by 1 base, leaving 12 bases between them. This CDR3 is CASARGLRTDTQYF. CDR3 sequence (DNA): TGTGCTAGTGCCAGGGGATTGCGCACAGATACGCAGTATTTT. The full variable domain, its missing parts supplied by reference TRBV12-5 and TRBJ2-3, is DARVTQTPRHKVTEMGQEVTMRCQPILGHNTVFWYRQTMMQGLELLAYFRNRAPLDDSGMPKDRFSAEMPDATLATLKIQPSEPRDSAVYFCASARGLRTDTQYFGPGTRLTVL.

The CDR3 sequence is CASRGWNTGELFF. CDR3 sequence (DNA): TGTGCCAGCAGGGGGTGGAACACCGGGGAGCTGTTTTTT. This chain links TRBV6-1 with TRBJ2-2; no definite D call. The CDR3 length is 13 residues. V gave up 6 bases and J gave up 1 base, with 6 bases separating them. Germline CDR1 reads MNHNS; CDR2 reads SASEGT.

The chain is built from TRBV7-8 and TRBJ2-2; D gene unclear. The CDR3 sequence is 13 residues long. CDR1 SGHVS and CDR2 FQNEAQ come from the germline V gene. V was shortened by 7 bases and J by 5 bases, with 11 bases between the two germline ends. The CDR3 region is CASTPLGTGELFF. The CDR3 DNA reads TGTGCCAGCACCCCCCTGGGTACCGGGGAGCTGTTTTTT.

This clone showed up just a few times. This chain links TRBV2 with TRBJ1-1; D call uncertain. V dropped 5 bases and J dropped 1 base, with 14 bases sitting between them. CDR3 length: 15 amino acids. Germline V CDR1 and CDR2: SNHLY, FYNNEI. CDR3 sequence reads: CASSPTFYTNTEAFF. CDR3 nucleotide sequence: TGTGCCAGCAGTCCCACTTTCTACACGAACACTGAAGCTTTCTTT.

The J gene is TRBJ2-1, the V gene TRBV28; 7 bases are a match to TRBD2. The V gene's germline CDR1 is MDHEN and CDR2 SYDVKM. V lost 6 bases and J lost 7; bases outside the gene matches: 15. This CDR3 has 16 amino acids. The CDR3 bases are TGTGCCAGCAGCCCCAGAGGGGAGGGTATTTGGAATGAGCAGTTCTTC. Translated, it gives CASSPRGEGIWNEQFF.

The chain has TRBV28 and TRBJ1-3; D unclear. CDR3 size: 16 residues. Per germline, CDR1 MDHEN and CDR2 SYDVKM. The V and J ends lost 2 bases and 0 bases respectively, with 11 bases between them. CDR3 amino acids: CASSLARKSSGNTIYF. As DNA, the CDR3 is TGTGCCAGCAGTTTAGCCCGCAAGAGCTCTGGAAACACCATATATTTT. The whole variable domain, remainder taken from reference TRBV28 and TRBJ1-3, is DVKVTQSSRYLVKRTGEKVFLECVQDMDHENMFWYRQDPGLGLRLIYFSYDVKMKEKGDIPEGYSVSREKKERFSLILESASTNQTSMYLCASSLARKSSGNTIYFGEGSWLTVV.

This rearrangement joins TRBV5-4 to TRBJ2-5, with TRBD1 matching 10 bases. The CDR3 spans 15 residues. Losses at the gene ends were 0 bases for V and 5 bases for J; bases not matched to a gene: 4. Looked up from germline, CDR1 is SGHNT and CDR2 is YYREEE (reference sequence). The CDR3 protein is CASSLGGQGYETQYF. The CDR3 nucleotides read TGTGCCAGCAGCTTGGGGGGACAGGGGTATGAGACCCAGTACTTC.

This clone has ten or more counts. The gene calls are TRBV6-5 and TRBJ2-7; 9 nucleotides line up with TRBD1. This CDR3 spans 13 amino acids. The ends lost 7 bases at V and 1 base at J; junction bases unmatched: 2. CDR1 is MNHEY, CDR2 SVGAGI, per germline. The CDR3 sequence: CASKGQGSYEQYF. DNA for the CDR3: TGTGCCAGCAAGGGACAGGGATCCTACGAGCAGTACTTC.

The chain carries TRBV7-2 and TRBJ2-5; the D gene could be TRBD1 or TRBD2 (5 bases each). This CDR3 region has 15 residues. The germline V and J ends were trimmed by 3 bases and 1 base, with 12 bases remaining between them. Looked up from germline, CDR1 is SGHTA and CDR2 is FQGNSA. CDR3 DNA: TGTGCCAGCAGCTTTTCGGGACCGACCCAAGAGACCCAGTACTTC. This translates into CASSFSGPTQETQYF.

This clone came up a few times. This rearrangement joins TRBV2 to TRBJ1-2; perhaps TRBD1 as D (6 bases). CDR3 length: 13 residues. V lost 4 bases and J lost 7, with 13 bases in between. The germline V gene encodes CDR1 SNHLY and CDR2 FYNNEI. The CDR3 nucleotides are TGTGCCAGCAGTGCTCGGGGGGCGGGTGGCTACACCTTC. Its protein is CASSARGAGGYTF.